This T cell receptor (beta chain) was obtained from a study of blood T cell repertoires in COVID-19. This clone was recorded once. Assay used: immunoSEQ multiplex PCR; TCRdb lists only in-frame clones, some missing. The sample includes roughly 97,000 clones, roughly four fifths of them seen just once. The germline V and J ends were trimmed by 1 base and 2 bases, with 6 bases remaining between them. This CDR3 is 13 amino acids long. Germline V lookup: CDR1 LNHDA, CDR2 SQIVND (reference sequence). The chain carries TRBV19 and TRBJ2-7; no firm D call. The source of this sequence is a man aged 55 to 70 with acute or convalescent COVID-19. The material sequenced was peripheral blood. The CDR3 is CASSIGQAYEQYF. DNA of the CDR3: TGTGCCAGTAGTATAGGGCAGGCCTACGAGCAGTACTTC.